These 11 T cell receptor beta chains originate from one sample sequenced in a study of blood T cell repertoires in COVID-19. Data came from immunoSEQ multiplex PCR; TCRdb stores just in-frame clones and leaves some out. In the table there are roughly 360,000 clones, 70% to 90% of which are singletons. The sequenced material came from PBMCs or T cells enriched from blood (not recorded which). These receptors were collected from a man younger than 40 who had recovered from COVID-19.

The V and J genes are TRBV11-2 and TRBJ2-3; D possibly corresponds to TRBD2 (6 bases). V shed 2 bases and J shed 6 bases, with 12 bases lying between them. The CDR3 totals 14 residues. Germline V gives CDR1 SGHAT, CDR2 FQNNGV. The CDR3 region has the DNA TGTGCCAGCAGCTTAAGCCGTCGGGGGGATACGCAGTATTTT. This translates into CASSLSRRGDTQYF.

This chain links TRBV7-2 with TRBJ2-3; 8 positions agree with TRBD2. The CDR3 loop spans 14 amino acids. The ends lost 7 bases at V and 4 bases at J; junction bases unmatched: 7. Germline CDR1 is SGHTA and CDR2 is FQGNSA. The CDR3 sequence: CASTPGGRADTQYF. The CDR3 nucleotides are TGTGCCAGCACCCCGGGGGGGCGGGCAGATACGCAGTATTTT.

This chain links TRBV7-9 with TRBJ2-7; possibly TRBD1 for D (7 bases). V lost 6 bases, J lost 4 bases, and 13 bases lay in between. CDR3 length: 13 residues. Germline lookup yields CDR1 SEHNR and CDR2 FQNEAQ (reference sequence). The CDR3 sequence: CASRAGQRYEQYF. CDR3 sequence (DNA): TGTGCCAGCAGGGCGGGACAGCGATACGAGCAGTACTTC.

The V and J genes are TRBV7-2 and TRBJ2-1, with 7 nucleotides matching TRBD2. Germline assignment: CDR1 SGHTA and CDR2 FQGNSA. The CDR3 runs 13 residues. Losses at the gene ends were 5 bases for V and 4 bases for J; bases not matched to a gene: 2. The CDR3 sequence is CASSQAGYNEQFF. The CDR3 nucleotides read TGTGCCAGCAGCCAAGCGGGGTACAATGAGCAGTTCTTC.

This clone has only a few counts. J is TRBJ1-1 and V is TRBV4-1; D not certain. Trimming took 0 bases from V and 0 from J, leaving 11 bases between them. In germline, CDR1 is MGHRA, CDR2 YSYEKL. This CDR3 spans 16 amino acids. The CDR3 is CASSQDAGRMNTEAFF. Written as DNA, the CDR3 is TGCGCCAGCAGCCAAGATGCAGGCAGAATGAACACTGAAGCTTTCTTT.

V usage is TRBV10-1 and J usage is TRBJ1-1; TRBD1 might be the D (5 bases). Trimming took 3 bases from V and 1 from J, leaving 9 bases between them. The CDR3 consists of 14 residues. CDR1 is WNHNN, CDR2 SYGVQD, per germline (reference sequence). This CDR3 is CASSDRRGNTEAFF. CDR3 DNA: TGCGCCAGCAGTGACAGGAGGGGGAACACTGAAGCTTTCTTT.

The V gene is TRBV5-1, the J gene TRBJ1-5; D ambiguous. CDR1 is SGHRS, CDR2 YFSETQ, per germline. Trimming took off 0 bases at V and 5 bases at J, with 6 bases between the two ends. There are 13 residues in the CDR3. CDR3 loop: CASSLDYHQPQHF. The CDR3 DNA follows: TGCGCCAGCAGCTTGGATTATCATCAGCCCCAGCATTTT. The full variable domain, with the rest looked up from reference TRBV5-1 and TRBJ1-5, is KAGVTQTPRYLIKTRGQQVTLSCSPISGHRSVSWYQQTPGQGLQFLFEYFSETQRNKGNFPGRFSGRQFSNSRSEMNVSTLELGDSALYLCASSLDYHQPQHFGDGTRLSIL.

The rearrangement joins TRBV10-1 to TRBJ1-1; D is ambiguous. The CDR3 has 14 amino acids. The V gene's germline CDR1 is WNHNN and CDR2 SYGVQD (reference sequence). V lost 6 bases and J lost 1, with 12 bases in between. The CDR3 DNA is TGCGCCAGCAGAAAAAGTGCAGGGAACACTGAAGCTTTCTTT. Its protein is CASRKSAGNTEAFF.

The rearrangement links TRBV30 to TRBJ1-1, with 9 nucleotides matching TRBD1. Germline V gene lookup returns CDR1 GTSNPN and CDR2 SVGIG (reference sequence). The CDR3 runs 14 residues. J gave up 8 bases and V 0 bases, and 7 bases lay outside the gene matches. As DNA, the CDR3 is TGTGCCTGGAGTGTACTGGGACAGGGAGCCGAAGCTTTCTTT. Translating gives CAWSVLGQGAEAFF.

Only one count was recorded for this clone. CDR3 sequence (DNA): TGCAGCGTCCCAAAGGGCCTCAGGGGGAATGGCTACACCTTC. It encodes CSVPKGLRGNGYTF. The rearrangement uses TRBV29-1 and TRBJ1-2; 7 bases are a match to TRBD1. This CDR3 is built from 14 residues. J lost 6 bases, V lost 6 bases, and 13 bases had no gene match. Germline assignment: CDR1 SQVTM and CDR2 ANQGSEA.

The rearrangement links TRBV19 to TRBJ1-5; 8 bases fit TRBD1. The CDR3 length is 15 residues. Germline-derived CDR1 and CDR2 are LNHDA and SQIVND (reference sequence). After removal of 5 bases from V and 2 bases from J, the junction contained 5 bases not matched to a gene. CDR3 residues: CASSPMDRGNQPQHF. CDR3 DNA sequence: TGTGCCAGTAGTCCGATGGACAGGGGCAATCAGCCCCAGCATTTT.